The 8 T cell receptor beta chains below all came from one sample that was sequenced in a study of PD-L1 blockade in urothelial cancer. Some clones are missing from TCRdb's copy, which holds only in-frame ones; the method was immunoSEQ multiplex PCR. The sample records some 84,000 clones, 87% being singletons. The sample here was PBMCs, taken around atezolizumab (anti-PD-L1) treatment. These receptors were collected from a woman in her sixties or seventies with urothelial cancer.

The V gene is TRBV7-8, the J gene TRBJ1-1; 8 bases align to TRBD1. The CDR3 runs 14 residues. CDR1 and CDR2 from the germline V gene are SGHVS and FQNEAQ. Trimming cost V 5 bases and J 5 bases; bases outside gene matches: 7. CDR3 DNA sequence: TGTGCCAGCAGCCCACTACAGGGGGAGACTGAAGCTTTCTTT. Translation gives CASSPLQGETEAFF.

The genes are TRBV9 and TRBJ2-1; D might be TRBD2 (5 bases). The germline CDR1 and CDR2 sequences are SGDLS and YYNGEE. This CDR3 is built from 14 residues. Trimming took 0 bases from V and 8 from J, leaving 12 bases between them. The CDR3 coding sequence is TGTGCCAGCAGCGTAGGGGCTAGCTGGGATGAGCAGTTCTTC. This sequence encodes CASSVGASWDEQFF.

The chain has TRBV25-1 and TRBJ2-2; D perhaps matches TRBD2 (6 bases). Trimming stripped 3 bases from V and 4 bases from J, with 9 bases between. Germline V gene data show CDR1 as MGHDK and CDR2 as SYGVNS. The CDR3 has 14 residues. The CDR3 region has the DNA TGTGCCAGCAGTGACAGACTAGTCACCGGGGAGCTGTTTTTT. Amino acid sequence: CASSDRLVTGELFF.

This clone was recorded once. This sequence joins TRBV5-1 and TRBJ2-3; D may be TRBD1 (6 bases). The V end was cut by 4 bases, the J end by 0 bases, with 12 bases between. The CDR3 covers 15 residues. From germline, CDR1 is SGHRS and CDR2 YFSETQ. This CDR3 reads CASSVDSGSTDTQYF. The CDR3 DNA follows: TGCGCCAGCAGCGTGGACAGCGGAAGCACAGATACGCAGTATTTT.

CDR3 sequence: CASSLEGWGTGGDDGELFF. DNA of the CDR3: TGTGCCAGCAGTTTAGAGGGTTGGGGTACAGGGGGCGACGACGGGGAGCTGTTTTTT. The chain uses TRBV28 and TRBJ2-2; 9 bases are shared with TRBD1. The CDR3 runs to 19 residues. Per the germline V gene, CDR1 is MDHEN and CDR2 is SYDVKM. V shed 2 bases and J 7 bases; nucleotides not matched to a gene: 17.

This chain joins TRBV29-1 and TRBJ2-3; 8 bases agree with TRBD1. Germline values: CDR1 SQVTM, CDR2 ANQGSEA. The CDR3 contains 13 residues. V lost 7 bases, J lost 1 base, and 4 bases stayed unmatched. CDR3 amino acids: CSGSTGGTDTQYF. Here the CDR3 DNA reads TGCAGCGGATCGACAGGGGGCACAGATACGCAGTATTTT.

The chain is built from TRBV28 and TRBJ2-1; D possibly corresponds to TRBD2 (6 bases). Germline V gene data show CDR1 as MDHEN and CDR2 as SYDVKM. Trimming pared 1 base from V and 0 bases from J, leaving 7 bases between. CDR3 length: 15 amino acids. In DNA, the CDR3 is TGTGCCAGCAGTTTATCCGGGAGCTCCTACAATGAGCAGTTCTTC. It is translated as CASSLSGSSYNEQFF.

The gene calls are TRBV6-5 and TRBJ2-7, with TRBD2 matching over 10 bases. The CDR3 spans 14 residues. With V trimmed by 5 bases and J by 2 bases, 3 bases remained unmatched. Germline loops: CDR1 MNHEY, CDR2 SVGAGI. CDR3 DNA: TGTGCCAGCAGTCTAGCGGGAGCTGCCTACGAGCAGTACTTC. Translation gives CASSLAGAAYEQYF.